The entry below gives a single T cell receptor (beta chain) sequence along with its context. The target antigen is unknown. This sample is part of a study of graft-versus-host responses after intestinal transplantation. Turning to the study itself: Transplants were multivisceral, liver-intestinal, or isolated intestinal.

Whole-study findings and limits: Recipient marrow held GvH clones, some first seen in ileum or blood.

This table comes from immunoSEQ multiplex PCR, and its TCRdb copy is limited to in-frame clones, with some not included. The data show 13,000 to 15,000 clones, more than 90% seen once. Sequencing was performed on PBMCs, taken 9 days after transplant. This receptor was taken from a human patient who received an intestinal transplant, so some T cells may come from the graft donor.

CDR3 residues: CASSQSGLAGGNTQYF. CDR3 DNA sequence: TGCGCCAGCAGCCAATCGGGACTAGCGGGAGGGAATACGCAGTATTTT. This chain joins TRBV4-1 and TRBJ2-3, with 16 bases that match TRBD2. Germline V CDR1 and CDR2: MGHRA, YSYEKL. The ends lost 2 bases at V and 7 bases at J; junction bases unmatched: 3. CDR3 size: 16 residues.